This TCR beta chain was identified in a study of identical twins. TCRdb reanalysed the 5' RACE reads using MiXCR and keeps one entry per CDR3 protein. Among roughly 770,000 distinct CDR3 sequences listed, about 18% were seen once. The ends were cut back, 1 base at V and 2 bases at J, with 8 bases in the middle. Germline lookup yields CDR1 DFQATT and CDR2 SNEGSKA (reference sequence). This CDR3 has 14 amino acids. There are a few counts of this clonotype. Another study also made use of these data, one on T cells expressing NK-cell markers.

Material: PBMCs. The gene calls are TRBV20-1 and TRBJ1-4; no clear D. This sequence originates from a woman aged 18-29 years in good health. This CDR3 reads CSARGLWTNEKLFF. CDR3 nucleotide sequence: TGCAGTGCTAGAGGTCTGTGGACTAATGAAAAACTGTTTTTT.